The next 29 T cell receptor beta chains were all read from a single sample in a study of metastatic and nonmetastatic thyroid tumors. Ahead of thyroid surgery, no patient had received treatment of any kind. Via MiXCR, TCRdb re-called the PCR reads. Of about 35,000 clones listed, 15% to 20% are singletons. Sequenced: blood. The receptors come from a female donor with papillary thyroid cancer or a benign thyroid nodule (not recorded which). Some clones in this sample may be carry-over from other donors' samples.

This clone was counted at least ten times. The V call is TRBV7-2, the J call TRBJ1-4, with D possibly matching TRBD1 (5 bases). V was shortened by 4 bases and J by 6 bases, with 9 bases between the two germline ends. The CDR3 runs to 13 residues. Germline assignment: CDR1 SGHTA and CDR2 FQGNSA. The CDR3 nucleotides read TGTGCCAGCAGCTCCGGGACGGATGAAAAACTGTTTTTT. Encoded protein: CASSSGTDEKLFF.

This clone has a count of ten or more. The rearrangement links TRBV2 to TRBJ2-3; D call uncertain. The CDR3 consists of 13 residues. The V end lost 4 bases, the J end lost 7 bases, and 12 bases lay between the germline ends. Germline assignment: CDR1 SNHLY and CDR2 FYNNEI. CDR3 bases: TGTGCCAGCAGTGGAGACTTCCCTCATACGCAGTATTTT. As protein: CASSGDFPHTQYF.

This clone was found many times. This chain connects TRBV5-6 to TRBJ2-1; no clear D. CDR3 size: 16 residues. Trimming pared 3 bases from V and 10 bases from J, leaving 23 bases between. Germline V gene data show CDR1 as SGHDT and CDR2 as YYEEEE. The CDR3 here is CASSSNPSQPGWEQFF. CDR3 nucleotide sequence: TGTGCCAGCAGCTCAAACCCCTCGCAGCCTGGGTGGGAGCAGTTCTTC.

This clone was recorded many times. In DNA form, the CDR3 reads TGTGCCTGGGGGGCTAGCGGGAGAATAACAGATACGCAGTATTTT. This encodes CAWGASGRITDTQYF. The chain couples TRBV30 to TRBJ2-3; 10 positions match TRBD2. J was trimmed by 3 bases and V by 5 bases; bases with no gene match: 8. There are 15 residues in the CDR3. Germline CDR1 GTSNPN, CDR2 SVGIG (reference sequence).

This clone was counted many times. The chain has TRBV24-1 and TRBJ2-1; 7 positions match TRBD2. This CDR3 has 17 amino acids. In germline, CDR1 is KGHDR, CDR2 SFDVKD. V shed 0 bases, J shed 5 bases, and the junction held 9 bases outside the gene matches. CDR3 in DNA: TGTGCCACCAGTGATTTGCGTCCTAGCGGATCGAACAATGAGCAGTTCTTC. It codes for CATSDLRPSGSNNEQFF.

Only a few counts were recorded for this clone. Its ends do not fully match the called genes, so a read error is possible. The chain is built from TRBV27 and TRBJ2-5; no clear D. Germline-derived CDR1 and CDR2 are MNHEY and SMNVEV (reference sequence). The CDR3 is made up of 11 amino acids. DNA for the CDR3: TGTGCCGGCAGTTTATCGTTCACAGTAAACTTC. This encodes CAGSLSFTVNF.

The V and J genes are TRBV20-1 and TRBJ1-5; a weak D match, TRBD1 (5 bases). V was pared by 5 bases and J by 7 bases, with 15 bases between. The CDR3 has 13 amino acids. CDR1 and CDR2 (germline): DFQATT, SNEGSKA (reference sequence). The CDR3 spells CSAYHGGNQPQHF. In DNA, the CDR3 is TGCAGTGCTTATCACGGGGGGAACCAGCCCCAGCATTTT.

This clone was seen at least ten times. The sample carries other DNA sequences with the same CDR3. The rearrangement joins TRBV4-3 to TRBJ2-1; no clear D. The CDR3 sequence is 13 residues long. V gave up 1 base and J gave up 10 bases, with 11 bases separating them. Germline CDR1 is LGHNA and CDR2 is YSLEER. CDR3 DNA: TGCGCCAGCAGCCAAGGCGTTGGCTTAGAGCAGTTCTTC. Its protein is CASSQGVGLEQFF.

As regards this clone: Mismatch with germline at one junction end may stem from a read error. This sequence joins TRBV28 and TRBJ2-7; possibly TRBD2 for D (5 bases). CDR1 and CDR2 from the germline V gene are MDHEN and SYDVKM. The CDR3 sequence is 13 residues long. The CDR3 here is CASISTPDYEHYF. The CDR3 DNA sequence: TGTGCCAGCATTTCTACACCAGACTACGAGCATTACTTC.

In this sample, this clone turned up many times. Other DNA sequences of this sample code for an identical CDR3. The rearrangement links TRBV2 to TRBJ1-2, with TRBD1 matching 8 bases. Looked up from germline, CDR1 is SNHLY and CDR2 is FYNNEI. This CDR3 is 15 amino acids long. The trim removed 2 bases at V and 9 bases at J, leaving 11 bases unmatched. The CDR3 region has the DNA TGTGCCAGCAGTGAAAATCGGACAGGGAGTCGCAGCTACACCTTC. Translated, it gives CASSENRTGSRSYTF.

This clone appeared a few times. A much larger clone lies a single base off, so this may be a read error. This chain joins TRBV29-1 and TRBJ2-1; a weak D match, TRBD1 (6 bases). The CDR3 is 13 amino acids. Trimming cost V 1 base and J 3 bases, with 7 bases left between them. Germline CDR1 is SQVTM and CDR2 is ANQGSEA. The DNA for the CDR3 is TGCAGCGTTGAAGGGACAGTCTACAATGAGCAGTTCTTC. It specifies CSVEGTVYNEQFF.

The V and J genes are TRBV20-1 and TRBJ2-3; 8 bases line up with TRBD2. V shed 4 bases, J shed 0 bases, and the junction held 15 bases outside the gene matches. From germline, CDR1 is DFQATT and CDR2 SNEGSKA (reference sequence). The length of the CDR3 is 18 residues. The CDR3: CSANDARGLESSTDTQYF. The CDR3, as DNA: TGCAGTGCTAATGACGCCCGGGGACTAGAGTCTAGCACAGATACGCAGTATTTT.

This clone was found many times. The chain combines TRBV29-1 with TRBJ1-2; TRBD1 is a possible D gene (5 bases). Germline V CDR1 and CDR2: SQVTM, ANQGSEA. The length of the CDR3 is 13 residues. V was pared by 5 bases and J by 8 bases, with 18 bases between. This CDR3 reads CSVLGRWGQGYTF. The CDR3 bases are TGCAGCGTTTTAGGTCGGTGGGGCCAAGGCTACACCTTC.

Points on this clone: Likely a read error: the CDR3 ends without its conserved phenylalanine or tryptophan. This sequence joins TRBV20-1 and TRBJ1-2; maybe TRBD1 (5 bases). CDR3 size: 13 residues. Looked up from germline, CDR1 is DFQATT and CDR2 is SNEGSKA (reference sequence). The V end was cut by 4 bases, the J end by 2 bases, with 11 bases between. This CDR3 is CSATQGINYGYTL. The CDR3 bases are TGCAGTGCTACGCAGGGAATAAACTATGGCTACACCCTC.

Many counts were recorded for this clone. The chain links TRBV10-3 to TRBJ2-1; D is uncertain. CDR1 ENHRY and CDR2 SYGVKD come from the germline V gene. V was clipped by 4 bases and J by 6 bases, with 13 bases between them. The CDR3 spans 14 residues. CDR3 DNA sequence: TGTGCCATCAGTGGTTCCGTGGCGCTCAATGAGCAGTTCTTC. This gives the protein CAISGSVALNEQFF.

At least ten counts were recorded for this clone. The chain couples TRBV7-3 to TRBJ2-1; 8 bases map to TRBD1. The CDR3 spans 15 residues. The junction had 10 bases not matched to a gene; V was cut back by 5 bases and J by 7 bases. CDR1 SGHTA and CDR2 FQGTGA come from the germline V gene. CDR3 residues: CASSLRQGISNEQFF. The CDR3 region has the DNA TGTGCCAGCAGCCTCCGACAGGGGATATCGAATGAGCAGTTCTTC.

The rearrangement links TRBV6-2 or TRBV6-3 to TRBJ2-2, with no clear D. The germline V gene has CDR1 MNHEY and CDR2 SVGEGT. CDR3 length: 14 residues. Trimming stripped 0 bases from V and 7 bases from J, with 9 bases between. The DNA of the CDR3 is TGTGCCAGCAGTTACTCGTTGGGCAGCGGGGAGCTGTTTTTT. As protein: CASSYSLGSGELFF.

This chain uses TRBV5-1 with TRBJ1-1; 7 bases align to TRBD1. CDR3 size: 16 residues. The V gene end was trimmed by 2 bases and the J gene end by 2 bases; junction bases not matched to a gene: 9. The germline CDR1 and CDR2 sequences are SGHRS and YFSETQ. This chain's CDR3 is CASSLLPGQINTEAFF. In DNA, the CDR3 is TGCGCCAGCAGCTTATTACCGGGACAGATTAACACTGAAGCTTTCTTT.

This clone showed up many times. J is TRBJ2-3 and V is TRBV7-3, with 10 bases fitting TRBD1. J gave up 0 bases and V 5 bases, and 11 bases lay outside the gene matches. Germline CDR1 SGHTA, CDR2 FQGTGA. The CDR3 contains 18 residues. The CDR3 bases are TGTGCCAGCAGCGCCTACCCGACAGGGGGCCTAAGCACAGATACGCAGTATTTT. This encodes CASSAYPTGGLSTDTQYF.

This clone was recorded many times. V gene TRBV19 combines with J gene TRBJ2-3; D is possibly TRBD2 (5 bases). The CDR3 length is 13 residues. V lost 3 bases, J lost 1 base, and 5 bases lay in between. Germline V lookup: CDR1 LNHDA, CDR2 SQIVND (reference sequence). The CDR3 bases are TGTGCCAGTAGTATTAGCGGCACAGATACGCAGTATTTT. This encodes CASSISGTDTQYF.

In the case of this clone: A read error is possible here, since a much larger clone lies one base away. The same CDR3 can be traced to other DNA sequences in this sample. This sequence joins TRBV9 and TRBJ1-5, with a weak D call TRBD1 (5 bases). The CDR3 extends over 11 amino acids. In germline, CDR1 is SGDLS, CDR2 YYNGEE. This CDR3 is CASSGDGRKPF. For the CDR3, the DNA is TGTGCCAGCAGTGGGGACGGACGAAAGCCTTTT. The whole variable domain, remainder taken from reference TRBV9 and TRBJ1-5, is DSGVTQTPKHLITATGQRVTLRCSPRSGDLSVYWYQQSLDQGLQFLIQYYNGEERAKGNILERFSAQQFPDLHSELNLSSLELGDSALYFCASSGDGRKPFGDGTRLSIL.

This clone was recorded many times. The J gene is TRBJ2-5, the V gene TRBV2; D perhaps matches TRBD2 (5 bases). In germline, CDR1 is SNHLY, CDR2 FYNNEI. V lost 6 bases to trimming and J lost 1 base, with 18 bases between them. The CDR3 runs to 16 residues. The CDR3 DNA is TGTGCCAGCAGGAAGGACTCCTCGGTCCCCCAAGAGACCCAGTACTTC. Amino acid sequence: CASRKDSSVPQETQYF.

In its sample, this clone was seen many times. J is TRBJ2-7 and V is TRBV4-1; 11 bases line up with TRBD2. The CDR3 has 14 amino acids. V was pared by 4 bases and J by 2 bases, with 1 base of the junction left unmatched. Germline CDR1 and CDR2: MGHRA and YSYEKL. The CDR3 nucleotides read TGCGCCAGCAGCCCGACTAGCGGGGCCTACGAGCAGTACTTC. Its translation: CASSPTSGAYEQYF.

The sample holds many counts of this clone. A junction end diverges from the germline sequence, so it may reflect a read error. The J gene is TRBJ2-1, the V gene TRBV20-1; D is tentatively TRBD1 or TRBD2 (6 bases each). The CDR3 contains 15 residues. The germline V gene encodes CDR1 DFQATT and CDR2 SNEGSKA (reference sequence). The CDR3 sequence is CSASDSGASSNEQFF. CDR3 DNA sequence: TGCAGTGCTAGTGACTCGGGGGCCTCCTCCAATGAGCAGTTCTTC.

This clone was seen many times. The chain employs TRBV24-1 and TRBJ2-3, with TRBD1 matching 9 bases. V shed 4 bases, J shed 5 bases, and the junction held 6 bases outside the gene matches. The CDR3 runs to 15 residues. CDR1 and CDR2 from the germline V gene are KGHDR and SFDVKD. CDR3 nucleotides: TGTGCCACCAGTGACCTCGGACAGGGGATAGATACGCAGTATTTT. It translates to CATSDLGQGIDTQYF.

The chain recombines TRBV27 with TRBJ2-7, with 9 bases fitting TRBD1. With V trimmed by 6 bases and J by 3 bases, 6 bases remained unmatched. This CDR3 spans 14 amino acids. Germline V gene sequence: CDR1 MNHEY, CDR2 SMNVEV (reference sequence). CDR3 in amino acids: CASSPGDRDYEQYF. As DNA, the CDR3 is TGTGCCAGCAGCCCGGGGGACAGGGACTACGAGCAGTACTTC.

The sample holds many counts of this clone. V gene TRBV19 combines with J gene TRBJ2-3; 12 bases are shared with TRBD2. The CDR3 has 18 residues. V was clipped by 3 bases and J by 4 bases; unmatched bases: 11. Germline V CDR1 and CDR2: LNHDA, SQIVND (reference sequence). The CDR3: CASSMRPGLAGWADTQYF. CDR3 sequence (DNA): TGTGCCAGTAGTATGAGGCCCGGACTAGCGGGATGGGCAGATACGCAGTATTTT.

This clone was seen many times. Compared with germline, one end of the junction differs, possibly owing to a read error. The V and J genes are TRBV12-3 or TRBV12-4 and TRBJ2-7; 8 bases agree with TRBD1. This CDR3 contains 13 residues. The CDR3 bases are TGTGCCAGCAGCTTAGACAGGGGTGACGAGCAGTACTTC. Its protein is CASSLDRGDEQYF.

The chain carries TRBV3-1 and TRBJ1-2; D gene unclear. V was trimmed by 4 bases and J by 8 bases, leaving 17 bases between them. The germline V gene encodes CDR1 LGHDT and CDR2 YNNKEL (reference sequence). The CDR3 has 14 residues. The CDR3 here is CASSLHGNPGGYTF. Written as DNA, the CDR3 is TGTGCCAGCAGCCTCCACGGGAATCCTGGCGGCTACACCTTC. Variable domain in full (rest from reference TRBV3-1 and TRBJ1-2): DTAVSQTPKYLVTQMGNDKSIKCEQNLGHDTMYWYKQDSKKFLKIMFSYNNKELIINETVPNRFSPKSPDKAHLNLHINSLELGDSAVYFCASSLHGNPGGYTFGSGTRLTVV.